This T cell receptor (beta chain) derives from a study of CD8+CD57+ T cells in acquired aplastic anemia (dated by TCRdb to 2016 to 2018). About the study as a whole: Extracted DNA from sorted CD4+ and CD8+ cells averaged around 2.9 ug, ranging from roughly 0.17 to 27.4 ug. CD8+CD57+ expansion was defined as frequency above the mean frequency observed in healthy subjects. The paper as a whole reports these results and caveats: Between patients and healthy controls, no significant difference in CD8+ Simpson's diversity was found (P=0.060). Roughly 29 CD8+ CDR3 sequences were found to be shared between patients and controls, but these sequences appeared to be highly expressed in patients and within the immunodominant clones of the patients.

Genomic DNA was used as template for profiling of TCR beta VDJ combinations and CDR3 sequences. An Illumina HiSeq 2000 was the platform used for TCR repertoire sequencing. For the original study's pipeline: Repertoires were assessed using TRBV/TRBJ rearrangement plots, CDR3 size and DJ length profiles, and Simpson's diversity index. The immunodominant clone was defined as the most abundant DNA sequence in deep sequencing data. CDR3 amino acid sequences were screened for sharing across subjects and were compared with published repertoires and the VDJdb database. TCRdb reanalyzed the raw reads on its own, using fastp at Q25 for trimming and MiXCR for clone calling, and kept in-frame beta chains. Identical CDR3 proteins give one entry, which carries the most common genes and DNA. TCRdb's processing, not the study's, gives the V and J calls here. For this sample the table gives approximately 220,000 distinct CDR3 sequences, of which 40% to 50% were detected only once. 7.8% of the sample lies in the top ten.

From its cysteine to its phenylalanine, the CDR3 spans 15 amino acids. Solely the CDR3 DNA is kept, with 45 bases framed from the first base. The germline V gene (reference sequence) yields DFQATT for CDR1 and SNEGSKA for CDR2. V and J are truncated by 6 bases and 0 bases respectively, leaving an intervening sequence of 15 bases. Expansion of CD8+CD57+ cells had been shown by flow cytometry in the patients chosen for sequencing. All patients had severe acquired aplastic anemia diagnosed by International Study of Aplastic Anemia and Agranulocytosis and Camitta criteria. Patients had received no therapy at the time of blood sampling. In this study, sorted CD4+ and CD8+ T cells from the blood of healthy subjects and of severe aplastic anemia patients had their TCR repertoires deep-sequenced. In the USA, patient enrollment took place under clinicaltrials.gov protocols 00001620, 01623167, 00001397, 00071045, 00081523 and 00961064. Ficoll-Paque density gradient centrifugation was used to isolate peripheral blood mononuclear cells. CD4+ and CD8+ T cells were sorted by FACS or magnetic beads before DNA extraction.

This clonotype was seen repeatedly, ten times or more. Its recognized antigen is unknown. No base quality values were provided; no much bigger clone lies one nucleotide off. This receptor was taken from a human donor with aplastic anemia. Sequenced: sorted CD4+, CD8+, or CD8+CD57+ T cells (not recorded which) from PBMCs. In this chain, TRBV20-1 is recombined with TRBJ2-1; TRBD2 is a weak D gene call, 6 bases matching. The DNA sequence follows: TGCAGTGCCGTCCCGATGACTAGCTCCTACAATGAGCAGTTCTTC. The resulting protein is CSAVPMTSSYNEQFF.